This TCR beta chain was retrieved from a study of T cells in localized non-small cell lung cancer. Assay used: immunoSEQ multiplex PCR; TCRdb lists only in-frame clones, some missing. Of approximately 22,000 clones in the sample, around nine tenths were seen once. For this clone: Antigen: not known.

The V gene's germline CDR1 is SGHRS and CDR2 YFSETQ. The CDR3 consists of 14 residues. V was shortened by 4 bases and J by 2 bases, with 13 bases between the two germline ends. Broader study findings: Elevated circulating T cell density in blood was associated with longer overall survival. The study sequenced only one region of the tumor. As a result, intratumor heterogeneity could not be excluded and remains possible. Uninvolved adjacent lung, not tumor, had the highest T cell clonality.

Sequencing was performed on peripheral blood, taken before any cancer treatment. V usage is TRBV5-1 and J usage is TRBJ2-7, with TRBD1 as a possible D gene (6 bases). This receptor was obtained from a male donor aged 60 or over with stage I squamous cell lung carcinoma. The CDR3 region has the DNA TGCGCCAGCAGCCCCGGGACACTTACCTACGAGCAGTACTTC. Translated: CASSPGTLTYEQYF. Supplemented by reference TRBV5-1 and TRBJ2-7, the full variable domain reads KAGVTQTPRYLIKTRGQQVTLSCSPISGHRSVSWYQQTPGQGLQFLFEYFSETQRNKGNFPGRFSGRQFSNSRSEMNVSTLELGDSALYLCASSPGTLTYEQYFGPGTRLTVT.